Below, 26 T cell receptor beta chains from the same sample are listed, as sequenced in a study of CD8 T cells in ankylosing spondylitis. TCRdb itself ran the 5' RACE reads through MiXCR, one entry per CDR3 protein. The sample contains 200,000 to 250,000 distinct CDR3 sequences, over 9.5% of which appear only once. The sequenced sample was blood, either unsorted or a sorted T cell fraction (not recorded which). These receptors originate from a male donor with ankylosing spondylitis or in good health (not recorded which).

This clonotype came up many times. The genes are TRBV5-5 and TRBJ2-7, with D maybe TRBD2 (5 bases). The CDR3 extends over 15 amino acids. The V end was cut by 3 bases, the J end by 2 bases, with 15 bases between. Looked up from germline, CDR1 is SGHKS and CDR2 is YYEKEE (reference sequence). This CDR3 is CASSSRPEGTYEQYF. CDR3 DNA sequence: TGTGCCAGCAGCTCGCGCCCTGAGGGAACCTACGAGCAGTACTTC.

This clonotype was counted only a few times. Given a much more abundant clone one base away, this may be a read error. This rearrangement joins TRBV20-1 to TRBJ2-3, with 8 nucleotides matching TRBD2. In germline, CDR1 is DFQATT, CDR2 SNEGSKA (reference sequence). CDR3 length: 17 amino acids. The CDR3 sequence is CCARVASGFGDTDTQYF. CDR3 sequence (DNA): TGCTGTGCTAGAGTCGCTAGCGGGTTTGGTGACACAGATACGCAGTATTTT.

This clonotype appeared a few times. The chain recombines TRBV2 with TRBJ1-1, with D possibly being TRBD1 (5 bases). The CDR3 length is 17 residues. Trimming removed 4 bases at V and 1 base at J, with 19 bases between. The germline gives CDR1 SNHLY, CDR2 FYNNEI. The CDR3 loop reads CASSGPLRMGQNTEAFF. CDR3 DNA: TGTGCCAGCAGTGGGCCACTGCGGATGGGGCAGAACACTGAAGCTTTCTTT. Combining the CDR3 with reference TRBV2 and TRBJ1-1 gives the whole variable domain EPEVTQTPSHQVTQMGQEVILRCVPISNHLYFYWYRQILGQKVEFLVSFYNNEISEKSEIFDDQFSVERPDGSNFTLKIRSTKLEDSAMYFCASSGPLRMGQNTEAFFGQGTRLTVV.

In this sample, this clonotype turned up many times. The chain carries TRBV20-1 and TRBJ2-7, with 10 bases matching TRBD2. V gave up 6 bases and J gave up 10 bases; unmatched junction bases: 12. Germline lookup yields CDR1 DFQATT and CDR2 SNEGSKA (reference sequence). The CDR3 contains 13 residues. The CDR3 nucleotides read TGCAGTGCGACCCGGGGGCTAGCGGGGGATCAGTACTTC. Its translation is CSATRGLAGDQYF.

This clonotype appeared many times. The chain links TRBV7-2 to TRBJ1-2; D call uncertain. The germline CDR1 and CDR2 sequences are SGHTA and FQGNSA. Between the trimmed V and J ends, which lost 1 base and 8 bases, there was a span of 11 bases. This CDR3 is built from 13 residues. The CDR3 loop reads CASSLEAGPGYTF. The CDR3 DNA is TGTGCCAGCAGCTTAGAGGCAGGCCCAGGCTACACCTTC.

The sample holds many counts of this clonotype. This chain uses TRBV5-1 with TRBJ2-3; D call uncertain. The CDR3 loop spans 14 amino acids. CDR1 and CDR2 from the germline V gene are SGHRS and YFSETQ. V lost 4 bases and J lost 1, with 10 bases in between. Written as DNA, the CDR3 is TGCGCCAGCAGCACCAACAGAGGCACAGATACGCAGTATTTT. It yields the protein CASSTNRGTDTQYF.

This clonotype has a handful of counts. The chain has TRBV6-5 and TRBJ2-7; D remains unclear. The V end lost 3 bases, the J end lost 1 base, and 13 bases lay between the germline ends. The CDR3 is 15 amino acids. The V gene's germline CDR1 is MNHEY and CDR2 SVGAGI. For the CDR3, the DNA is TGTGCCAGCAGTTATGACACCAAACCGTCCTACGAGCAGTACTTC. Residues: CASSYDTKPSYEQYF.

This clonotype was recorded many times. V usage is TRBV7-9 and J usage is TRBJ1-2, with 11 nucleotides matching TRBD1. This CDR3 has 17 amino acids. Germline CDR1 and CDR2: SEHNR and FQNEAQ (reference sequence). V dropped 5 bases and J dropped 2; count of bases not matched to a gene: 10. The CDR3 loop is CASSLVDRGRRNYGYTF. The CDR3 DNA reads TGTGCCAGCAGCCTCGTGGACAGGGGGCGCCGGAACTATGGCTACACCTTC.

This clonotype was counted ten times or more. The V gene is TRBV24-1, the J gene TRBJ1-2; unclear D gene. This CDR3 spans 15 amino acids. Trimming shortened V by 5 bases and J by 4 bases, and 16 bases separated the two germline ends. Germline CDR1 KGHDR, CDR2 SFDVKD. The CDR3 protein is CATSGHGVQGYGYTF. The CDR3 bases are TGTGCCACCAGTGGGCACGGGGTACAAGGCTATGGCTACACCTTC.

The chain recombines TRBV6-2 or TRBV6-3 with TRBJ2-7; D possibly corresponds to TRBD2 (5 bases). Per the germline V gene, CDR1 is MNHEY and CDR2 is SVGEGT. The CDR3 consists of 15 residues. V lost 6 bases and J 5 bases, leaving 20 bases between the germline ends. The CDR3 bases are TGTGCCAGCAGAAAGGACTTTCGGGAAGGCCACGAGCAGTACTTC. It codes for CASRKDFREGHEQYF.

The V call is TRBV7-3, the J call TRBJ2-3; 7 bases are shared with TRBD2. Germline V gives CDR1 SGHTA, CDR2 FQGTGA. Trimming took 6 bases from V and 2 from J; bases not matched to a gene: 5. The CDR3 covers 14 residues. The CDR3: CASRPGGSTDTQYF. CDR3 DNA sequence: TGTGCCAGCAGGCCGGGGGGTTCCACAGATACGCAGTATTTT.

This clonotype occurred many times. This chain joins TRBV20-1 and TRBJ2-7; D is unresolved. There are 11 residues in the CDR3. Germline V lookup: CDR1 DFQATT, CDR2 SNEGSKA (reference sequence). The ends were cut back, 6 bases at V and 3 bases at J, with 9 bases in the middle. CDR3 sequence (DNA): TGCAGTGCCCTCACCCGCTACGAGCAGTACTTC. It yields the protein CSALTRYEQYF.

This clonotype was detected ten times or more. CDR3: CASSFEGARANTEAFF. The CDR3, as DNA: TGCGCCAGCAGCTTCGAGGGGGCGCGGGCGAACACTGAAGCTTTCTTT. The V call is TRBV5-1, the J call TRBJ1-1, with 7 bases lining up with TRBD1. The CDR3 runs to 16 residues. Unmatched junction bases numbered 8, after V lost 2 bases and J lost 1 base. The germline V gene encodes CDR1 SGHRS and CDR2 YFSETQ.

This clonotype was seen at least ten times. This rearrangement joins TRBV20-1 to TRBJ2-5; tentative D call: TRBD1 (6 bases). This CDR3 contains 13 residues. V was trimmed by 5 bases and J by 4 bases, leaving 14 bases between them. Germline values: CDR1 DFQATT, CDR2 SNEGSKA (reference sequence). CDR3 sequence reads: CSADRPSGETQYF. In DNA form, the CDR3 reads TGCAGTGCTGACAGGCCCTCAGGAGAGACCCAGTACTTC.

This clonotype was detected ten times or more. The chain is built from TRBV5-5 and TRBJ2-3; possibly TRBD1 for D (6 bases). The CDR3 consists of 15 residues. V lost 1 base and J 0 bases, leaving 9 bases between the germline ends. The germline gives CDR1 SGHKS, CDR2 YYEKEE (reference sequence). The CDR3 DNA reads as TGTGCCAGCAGCTTGATGGGACAAAGCACAGATACGCAGTATTTT. Protein sequence: CASSLMGQSTDTQYF.

At least ten counts were recorded for this clonotype. The chain combines TRBV12-3 or TRBV12-4 with TRBJ1-3, with 7 bases fitting TRBD1. The CDR3 contains 15 residues. The J segment lost 0 bases and the V segment lost 5 bases, leaving 4 bases of the junction unmatched. The CDR3 is CASSPGQISGNTIYF. For the CDR3, the DNA is TGTGCCAGCAGTCCGGGACAGATCTCTGGAAACACCATATATTTT.

This clonotype was seen more than once but under ten times. J is TRBJ2-4 and V is TRBV5-1; the D gene is possibly TRBD2 (5 bases). This CDR3 region has 14 residues. V shed 3 bases and J shed 1 base, with 8 bases lying between them. Germline V gene lookup returns CDR1 SGHRS and CDR2 YFSETQ. The DNA of the CDR3 is TGCGCCAGCAGCTCGCCGGGGGCCAAAAACATTCAGTACTTC. Translated: CASSSPGAKNIQYF.

The chain recombines TRBV9 with TRBJ2-3, with 8 bases that match TRBD2. The J segment lost 1 base and the V segment lost 5 bases, leaving 0 bases of the junction unmatched. This CDR3 contains 13 residues. Per germline, CDR1 SGDLS and CDR2 YYNGEE. This CDR3 reads CASRGLGTDTQYF. The CDR3 bases are TGTGCCAGCAGGGGACTAGGCACAGATACGCAGTATTTT.

The sample holds a few counts of this clonotype. This sequence joins TRBV7-2 and TRBJ2-3, with 13 bases that match TRBD2. J gave up 1 base and V 2 bases, and 3 bases lay outside the gene matches. Germline values: CDR1 SGHTA, CDR2 FQGNSA. CDR3 length: 17 residues. The CDR3 region has the DNA TGTGCCAGCAGCTTAACTAGCGGGGGGGCGCGCACAGATACGCAGTATTTT. This encodes CASSLTSGGARTDTQYF.

This clonotype was found many times. The V and J genes are TRBV5-1 and TRBJ1-4, with D possibly being TRBD1 (6 bases). CDR1 is SGHRS, CDR2 YFSETQ, per germline. V lost 4 bases and J 8 bases, leaving 18 bases between the germline ends. The CDR3 is 15 residues long. DNA for the CDR3: TGCGCCAGCAGCGCCCGGGGGCCGCCTTTGGAAAAACTGTTTTTT. Translation: CASSARGPPLEKLFF. Supplemented by reference TRBV5-1 and TRBJ1-4, the full variable domain reads KAGVTQTPRYLIKTRGQQVTLSCSPISGHRSVSWYQQTPGQGLQFLFEYFSETQRNKGNFPGRFSGRQFSNSRSEMNVSTLELGDSALYLCASSARGPPLEKLFFGSGTQLSVL.

This clonotype showed up just a few times. This chain uses TRBV5-1 with TRBJ2-1; 7 nucleotides match TRBD2. Losses at the gene ends were 6 bases for V and 4 bases for J; bases not matched to a gene: 13. The CDR3 runs to 16 residues. CDR1 is SGHRS and CDR2 is YFSETQ in the germline V gene. The CDR3 spells CASTIDGLADYNEQFF. CDR3 sequence (DNA): TGCGCCAGCACCATAGACGGGCTAGCGGATTACAATGAGCAGTTCTTC.

Many counts were recorded for this clonotype. The rearrangement uses TRBV18 and TRBJ2-3, with 9 bases identical to TRBD1. The V gene's germline CDR1 is KGHSH and CDR2 LQKENI. The trim removed 3 bases at V and 5 bases at J, leaving 6 bases unmatched. This CDR3 has 15 residues. The CDR3 DNA is TGTGCCAGCTCACCTACAGGGGGCGAGGGAGATACGCAGTATTTT. Translated: CASSPTGGEGDTQYF.

This clonotype showed up many times. The chain employs TRBV2 and TRBJ2-1; TRBD1 is a possible D gene (7 bases). V was shortened by 6 bases and J by 9 bases, with 24 bases between the two germline ends. This CDR3 has 16 residues. Germline-derived CDR1 and CDR2 are SNHLY and FYNNEI. In DNA form, the CDR3 reads TGTGCCAGCAGGCTAAACAGGGGAACGGGAGTTGTTGAGCAGTTCTTC. As protein: CASRLNRGTGVVEQFF.

This clonotype was detected ten times or more. The V and J genes are TRBV5-1 and TRBJ1-1, with TRBD1 as a possible D gene (6 bases). Per the germline V gene, CDR1 is SGHRS and CDR2 is YFSETQ. The CDR3 is 16 amino acids. Trimming left V 1 base short and J 1 base short, with 14 bases between. CDR3 DNA: TGCGCCAGCAGCTTGTCACAGGGAGTGGGGAACACTGAAGCTTTCTTT. Its translation: CASSLSQGVGNTEAFF.

The sample holds many counts of this clonotype. V usage is TRBV12-1 and J usage is TRBJ2-1. TRBV12-1 is a pseudogene locus. The CDR3 has 16 amino acids. The CDR3 DNA reads TGTGCCAGCAGCTTTGGTATCCAGAGCCCATACAATGAGCAGTTCTTC. It translates to CASSFGIQSPYNEQFF.

Many counts were recorded for this clonotype. This sequence joins TRBV28 and TRBJ2-1; D uncertain. The CDR3 sequence is 15 residues long. CDR1 and CDR2 from the germline V gene are MDHEN and SYDVKM. V was cut by 2 bases and J by 6 bases, with 14 bases left in between. CDR3 nucleotides: TGTGCCAGCAGTTTAGGTTTGCTAGTTCGCAATGAGCAGTTCTTC. Residues: CASSLGLLVRNEQFF.